This TCR beta chain was captured by sequencing in a study of T cells in Graves' hyperthyroidism and ophthalmopathy. Study background: At initial diagnosis, before any treatment had begun, peripheral blood was obtained.

The patients, who ranged from 18 to 65 in age, presented with newly diagnosed hyperthyroidism lasting under 2 months. The PBMCs studied were ones that came from about 10 ml fresh peripheral blood. Concerning this clonotype itself: Its antigen remains unknown.

Study outcomes and limitations: In the analysis, a 13 V-J model separated ophthalmopathy from stable hyperthyroidism.

TCR beta CDR3 regions were amplified from RNA transcripts. TCR CDR3 underwent first-round RT-PCR with the HTBI primer set. TCRdb analysed the multiplex PCR reads with MiXCR anew, one entry per CDR3 protein. The sample lists about 560,000 distinct CDR3 sequences, approximately 15% occurring once. From germline, CDR1 is LNHDA and CDR2 SQIVND (reference sequence). V gave up 3 bases and J gave up 2 bases, with 8 bases separating them. The CDR3 consists of 15 residues. The sample consisted of blood. V usage is TRBV19 and J usage is TRBJ2-6; D may match TRBD1 or TRBD2 (5 bases each). The sequence was collected from a woman younger than 35 with Graves' hyperthyroidism. The CDR3 nucleotides read TGTGCCAGTAGTATCCGGGGACCTGGGGCCAACGTCCTGACTTTC. Encoded protein: CASSIRGPGANVLTF.